This TCR beta chain appears in the sequencing data of a study of identical twins. On this clonotype: The antigen remains undetermined.

CDR1 and CDR2 (germline): SGDLS, YYNGEE. The CDR3 sequence is 18 residues long. The trim removed 3 bases at V and 0 bases at J, leaving 12 bases unmatched. TCRdb recomputed calls from the 5' RACE reads with MiXCR, one row per CDR3 protein. The sample holds hundreds of thousands of distinct CDR3 sequences, 9% to 15% seen once. Study outcomes and limitations: Weaker excess twin sharing was observed in beta out-of-frame sequences.

This sample was also put to use in a study of yellow fever vaccine responses in identical twins.

The TCR was taken from a woman between 18 and 29 years old in good health. V usage is TRBV9 and J usage is TRBJ2-3; 8 bases are shared with TRBD2. Material: PBMCs. The CDR3 loop is CASSEALLAAESTDTQYF. DNA of the CDR3: TGTGCCAGCAGCGAGGCCCTACTAGCGGCCGAAAGCACAGATACGCAGTATTTT.